This entry concerns a single T cell receptor (beta chain). The clone's antigen remains unknown. It has no much larger one-base neighbor in the sample; base qualities were not kept. The immunoSEQ Assay, a bias-controlled multiplex PCR, was used to amplify TCRbeta CDR3 regions from genomic DNA. The paper's data handling went like this. The number of nucleated cells in each sample was estimated from the amplification of reference gene primers within the assay. To quantify the absolute abundance of each unique TCRbeta CDR3 rearrangement, sequence reads were collapsed and filtered. For each sample, productive Simpson clonality was calculated by taking the square root of Simpson's diversity index across productive rearrangements. This immuneACCESS table, as held by TCRdb, lists in-frame sequences with V and J called but not all clones. Of the missing ones, under half trace to an unresolved V gene in checked studies; the others have no known cause. V, J and clone size reflect that table, while D and trimming were determined from the DNA. For this sample there are roughly 34,000 clones; about 90% appear just once. Under 2% of the sample comes from the top ten.

Looking up the germline V gene yields CDR1 SGHRS and CDR2 YFSETQ. V has 4 bases trimmed and J has 6 bases trimmed; junction bases matching no gene number 9. The CDR3 numbers 14 residues from cysteine through phenylalanine. Kept here is only the CDR3 DNA, which spans 42 bases and is read in frame from base 1. The record originates from a study of blood T cell repertoires in COVID-19 (dated by TCRdb to the early 2020s). Background on the whole study: Samples covering the acute and convalescent phases of COVID-19 were provided by collaborators in the United States, Italy and Spain. The repertoires were released in a freely available public database meant as a resource for research on the immune response to SARS-CoV-2. A de-identified subject ID, COVID-19 status, age in years and sex were almost always included in the sample metadata. Subjects who had been exposed to COVID-19, were actively infected with it, or had recovered from it provided the deeply sampled blood TCRbeta repertoires that made up the dataset. Samples came from the ongoing ImmuneRACE study (first 160 participants) plus 1,254 subjects from 6 global collaborators. Where available, HLA class I and class II types were obtained from metadata supplied by the sample provider rather than from assay-based typing. The prospective study material was composed of cDNA or gDNA derived from T cells, B-cell-depleted T cells, or PBMCs.

Broader findings and caveats from the paper: How much clinical and demographic metadata was included differed by source and by participant, and the metadata was provided uncurated.

Collaborating institutions collected whole blood in K2EDTA tubes following their own protocols. Collaborator samples were shipped for TCRbeta analysis as frozen whole blood, isolated PBMCs, or DNA extracted from either sample type. The chain links TRBV5-1 with TRBJ2-7; TRBD1 matches 8 bases in the middle. Sequences were obtained from peripheral blood. This receptor was identified in a man aged 55 to 70 with active COVID-19. The CDR3 region reads CASSTSRDRFEQYF. The DNA sequence follows: TGCGCCAGCAGCACGTCCCGGGACAGGTTCGAGCAGTACTTC.